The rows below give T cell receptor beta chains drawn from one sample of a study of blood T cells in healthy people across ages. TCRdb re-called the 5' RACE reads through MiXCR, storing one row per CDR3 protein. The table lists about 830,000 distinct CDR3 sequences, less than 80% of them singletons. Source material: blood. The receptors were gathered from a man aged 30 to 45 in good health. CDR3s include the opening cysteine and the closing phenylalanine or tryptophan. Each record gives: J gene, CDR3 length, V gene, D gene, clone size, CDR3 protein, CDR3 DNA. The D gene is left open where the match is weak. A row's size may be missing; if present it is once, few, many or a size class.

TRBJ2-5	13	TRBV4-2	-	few	CASSQNGGETQYF	TGTGCCAGCAGCCAGAACGGCGGAGAGACCCAGTACTTC
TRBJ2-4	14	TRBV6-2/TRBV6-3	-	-	CASTLDAALNIQYF	TGTGCCAGCACTTTAGACGCTGCCCTAAACATTCAGTACTTC
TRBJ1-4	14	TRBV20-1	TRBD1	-	CSATTGWPGGGLFF	TGCAGTGCTACCACAGGGTGGCCAGGGGGGGGACTGTTTTTT
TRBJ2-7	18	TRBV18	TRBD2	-	CASSPSGLAGLSSYEQYF	TGTGCCAGCTCACCTTCGGGACTAGCGGGGTTAAGCTCCTACGAGCAGTACTTC
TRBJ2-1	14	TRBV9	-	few	CASSVEGKYNEQFF	TGTGCCAGCAGCGTAGAGGGGAAGTACAATGAGCAGTTCTTC
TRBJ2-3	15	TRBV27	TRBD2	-	CASSFLAGGGDTQYF	TGTGCCAGCAGTTTTTTAGCGGGGGGCGGGGATACGCAGTATTTT
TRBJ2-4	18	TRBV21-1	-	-	CASSNLGQIRVAKNIQYF	TGTGCCAGCAGCAATCTCGGGCAGATCCGGGTTGCCAAAAACATTCAGTACTTC
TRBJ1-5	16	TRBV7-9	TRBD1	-	CASSSTSTGINQPQHF	TGTGCCAGCAGCTCCACCTCGACAGGGATCAATCAGCCCCAGCATTTT
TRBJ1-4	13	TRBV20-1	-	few	CSAEGLLGGKLFF	TGCAGTGCTGAGGGCCTACTAGGTGGAAAACTGTTTTTT
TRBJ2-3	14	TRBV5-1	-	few	CASSFRDSTDTQYF	TGTGCCAGCAGTTTCCGGGACAGCACAGATACGCAGTATTTT
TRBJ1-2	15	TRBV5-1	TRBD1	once	CASSPQGQGNYGYTF	TGCGCCAGCAGCCCCCAGGGACAGGGGAACTATGGCTACACCTTC
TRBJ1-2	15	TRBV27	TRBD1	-	CASPGTGRANYGYTF	TGTGCCAGCCCCGGGACAGGGCGAGCTAACTATGGCTACACCTTC
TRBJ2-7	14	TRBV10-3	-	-	CAISVTGSSYEQYF	TGTGCCATCAGTGTTACAGGGAGCTCCTACGAGCAGTACTTC
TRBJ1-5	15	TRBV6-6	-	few	CASSPESGADQPQHF	TGTGCCAGCAGTCCCGAGTCAGGGGCTGATCAGCCCCAGCATTTT
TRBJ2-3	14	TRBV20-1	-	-	CSATRTSGTDTQYF	TGCAGTGCTACCCGGACCAGCGGGACAGATACGCAGTATTTT
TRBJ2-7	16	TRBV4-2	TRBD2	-	CASSQEGLAVYNEQYF	TGTGCCAGCAGCCAAGAAGGACTAGCGGTCTACAATGAGCAGTACTTC
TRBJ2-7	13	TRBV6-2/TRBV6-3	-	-	CASSYSNSYEQYF	TGTGCCAGCAGTTACTCGAACAGCTACGAGCAGTACTTC
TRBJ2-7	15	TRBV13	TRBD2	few	CASSLGRTSVNEQYF	TGTGCCAGCAGCTTAGGGCGGACTAGCGTGAACGAGCAGTACTTC
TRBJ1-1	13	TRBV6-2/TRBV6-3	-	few	CASSYSRDTEAFF	TGTGCCAGCAGTTACTCCCGGGACACTGAAGCTTTCTTT
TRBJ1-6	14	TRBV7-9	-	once	CASSLDTSNSPLHF	TGTGCCAGCAGCTTAGATACTTCTAATTCACCCCTCCACTTT
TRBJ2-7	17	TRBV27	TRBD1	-	CASGDRGHFPPSYEQYF	TGTGCCAGCGGGGACAGGGGCCATTTCCCCCCCTCCTACGAGCAGTACTTC
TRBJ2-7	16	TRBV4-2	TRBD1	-	CASSQLLTGETYEQYF	TGTGCCAGCAGCCAACTTCTTACAGGGGAAACTTACGAGCAGTACTTC
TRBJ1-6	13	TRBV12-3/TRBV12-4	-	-	CASTRRVNSPLHF	TGTGCCAGCACCCGACGGGTTAATTCACCTCTCCACTTT
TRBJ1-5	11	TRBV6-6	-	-	CASSGNQPQHF	TGTGCCAGCAGCGGGAATCAGCCCCAGCATTTT
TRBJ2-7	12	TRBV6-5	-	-	CASATGAYEQYF	TGTGCCAGCGCGACTGGAGCCTACGAGCAGTACTTC
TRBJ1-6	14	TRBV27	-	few	CASSFSARDSPLHF	TGTGCCAGCAGTTTCTCCGCCAGGGATTCACCCCTCCACTTT
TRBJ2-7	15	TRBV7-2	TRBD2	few	CASSPLAGGGYEQYF	TGTGCCAGCAGCCCTCTAGCGGGGGGAGGTTACGAGCAGTACTTC
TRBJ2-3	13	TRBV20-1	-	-	CSAPVRGTDTQYF	TGCAGTGCCCCGGTGAGGGGGACAGATACGCAGTATTTT
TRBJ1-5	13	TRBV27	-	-	CASSLQGEGPQHF	TGTGCCAGCAGTTTACAGGGCGAAGGGCCCCAGCATTTT
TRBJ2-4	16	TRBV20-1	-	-	CSARDGYRGGKNIQYF	TGCAGTGCTAGAGATGGCTACAGGGGGGGAAAAAACATTCAGTACTTC
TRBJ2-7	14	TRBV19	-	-	CASQKAGLSYEQYF	TGTGCCAGCCAGAAGGCAGGTCTTTCCTACGAGCAGTACTTC
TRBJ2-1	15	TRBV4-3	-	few	CASSQEGRPWDEQFF	TGCGCCAGCAGCCAAGAGGGCAGGCCTTGGGATGAGCAGTTCTTC
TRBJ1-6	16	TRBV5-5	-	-	CASSSDSRSYNSPLHF	TGTGCCAGCAGCTCAGACTCGCGCTCCTATAATTCACCCCTCCACTTT